What follows is one TCR delta chain and its context. Its antigen is unidentified. V trimming: 1 base; J trimming: 0 bases; junction bases outside the gene matches: 25. The V gene's germline CDR1 is TSWWSYY and CDR2 QGS. The CDR3 contains 23 residues. After alphabeta T cell depletion, CD3+ Vdelta1+ Vdelta2- thymocytes were sorted. The data were taken from a study of Vδ1+ human thymocytes. Study-wide findings and caveats: The authors advised highly purified populations and single-cell validation. In the thymus, TRG and TRD repertoires looked highly polyclonal with Gaussian CDR3 lengths.

Sequences come from RNA converted to cDNA by reverse transcription. Multiplex PCR used pooled V-gene forward primers and a constant-region reverse primer to amplify CDR3s. TCRdb used CATT to re-call clones from the multiplex PCR reads. Of 45,000 to 75,000 delta-chain clones listed, more than 12% are singletons. The sequence came from a girl younger than two who had congenital heart surgery. This chain connects TRDV1 to TRDJ1, with 8 bases aligning to TRDD3. Sequencing input: Vdelta1+ gamma-delta thymocytes from the thymus. The subset: FACS-sorted CD3+ TCRalphabeta- TCRVdelta1+ TCRVdelta2- thymocytes. The CDR3 here is CALGERFSLRHGLGAPYTDKLIF. The DNA of the CDR3 is TGTGCTCTTGGGGAACGCTTCTCACTCCGTCATGGACTGGGGGCCCCGTACACCGATAAACTCATCTTT.